This TCR beta chain originates from a study of blood T cell repertoires in COVID-19. Sequencing was performed with immunoSEQ multiplex PCR; in TCRdb, only in-frame clones are kept and a portion is missing. The table includes approximately 180,000 clones, around 90% detected once. V trimming: 2 bases; J trimming: 4 bases; junction bases outside the gene matches: 4. Looked up from germline, CDR1 is SGHTA and CDR2 is FQGTGA. CDR3 size: 14 residues. This TCR derives from a man aged 55 to 70 with active or convalescent COVID-19. Sequencing used peripheral blood. This sequence joins TRBV7-3 and TRBJ1-1; 7 bases map to TRBD1. CDR3 DNA: TGTGCCAGCAGCTTATCAGGGGGGCGCACTGAAGCTTTCTTT. Translation: CASSLSGGRTEAFF. The full variable domain, rest sourced from reference TRBV7-3 and TRBJ1-1, is GAGVSQTPSNKVTEKGKYVELRCDPISGHTALYWYRQSLGQGPEFLIYFQGTGAADDSGLPNDRFFAVRPEGSVSTLKIQRTERGDSAVYLCASSLSGGRTEAFFGQGTRLTVV.